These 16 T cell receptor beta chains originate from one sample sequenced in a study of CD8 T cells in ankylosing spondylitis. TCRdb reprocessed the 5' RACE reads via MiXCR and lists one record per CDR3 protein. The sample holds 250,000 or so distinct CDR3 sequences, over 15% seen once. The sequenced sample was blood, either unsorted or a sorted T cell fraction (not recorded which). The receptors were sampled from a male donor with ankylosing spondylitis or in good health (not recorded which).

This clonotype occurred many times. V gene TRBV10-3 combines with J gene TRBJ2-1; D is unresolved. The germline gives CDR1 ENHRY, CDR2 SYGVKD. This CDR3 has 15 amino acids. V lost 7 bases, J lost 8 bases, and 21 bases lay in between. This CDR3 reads CAIKIDPEVRDEQFF. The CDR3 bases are TGTGCCATCAAAATCGACCCCGAGGTACGCGATGAGCAGTTCTTC.

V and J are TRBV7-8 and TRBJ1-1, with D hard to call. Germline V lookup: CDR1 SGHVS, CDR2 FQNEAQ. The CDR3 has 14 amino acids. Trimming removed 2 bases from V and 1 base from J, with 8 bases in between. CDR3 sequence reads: CASSLSEGNTEAFF. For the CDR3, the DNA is TGTGCCAGCAGCTTAAGCGAGGGGAACACTGAAGCTTTCTTT.

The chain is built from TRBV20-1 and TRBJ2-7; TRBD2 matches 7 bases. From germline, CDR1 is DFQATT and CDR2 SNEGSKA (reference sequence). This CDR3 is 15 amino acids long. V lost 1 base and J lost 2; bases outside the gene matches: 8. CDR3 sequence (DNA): TGCAGTGCTAGAGCGGCAAGCGGGAATCCCTACGAGCAGTACTTC. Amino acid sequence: CSARAASGNPYEQYF.

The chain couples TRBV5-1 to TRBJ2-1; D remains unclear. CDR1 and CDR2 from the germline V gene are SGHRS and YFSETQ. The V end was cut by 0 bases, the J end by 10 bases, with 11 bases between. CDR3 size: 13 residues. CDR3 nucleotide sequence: TGCGCCAGCAGCTTGGGTTCCGCAACCGAGCAGTTCTTC. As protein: CASSLGSATEQFF.

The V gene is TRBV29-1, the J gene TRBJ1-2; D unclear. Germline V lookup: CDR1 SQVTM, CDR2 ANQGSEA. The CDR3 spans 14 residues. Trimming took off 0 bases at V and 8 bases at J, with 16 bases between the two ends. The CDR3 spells CSVEDQLAGWGYTF. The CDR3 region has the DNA TGCAGCGTTGAAGATCAGCTCGCGGGATGGGGCTACACCTTC.

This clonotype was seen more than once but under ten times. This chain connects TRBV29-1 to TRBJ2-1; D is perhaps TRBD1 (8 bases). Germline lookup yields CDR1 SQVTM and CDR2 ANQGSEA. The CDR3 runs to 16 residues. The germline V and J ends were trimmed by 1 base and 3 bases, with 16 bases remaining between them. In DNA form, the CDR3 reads TGCAGCGTTGAAGGGGGGGGACAGGACATCTACAATGAGCAGTTCTTC. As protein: CSVEGGGQDIYNEQFF.

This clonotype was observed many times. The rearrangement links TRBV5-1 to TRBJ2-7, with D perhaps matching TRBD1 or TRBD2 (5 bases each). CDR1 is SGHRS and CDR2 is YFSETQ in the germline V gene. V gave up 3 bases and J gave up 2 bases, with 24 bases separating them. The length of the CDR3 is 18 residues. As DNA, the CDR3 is TGCGCCAGCAGCTACGGGCCCCAGGTCCGGGACGCTACCTACGAGCAGTACTTC. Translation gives CASSYGPQVRDATYEQYF. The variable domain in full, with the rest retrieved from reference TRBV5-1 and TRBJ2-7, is KAGVTQTPRYLIKTRGQQVTLSCSPISGHRSVSWYQQTPGQGLQFLFEYFSETQRNKGNFPGRFSGRQFSNSRSEMNVSTLELGDSALYLCASSYGPQVRDATYEQYFGPGTRLTVT.

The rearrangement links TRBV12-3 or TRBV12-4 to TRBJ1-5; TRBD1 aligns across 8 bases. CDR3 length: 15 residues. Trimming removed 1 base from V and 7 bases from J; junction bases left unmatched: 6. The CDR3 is CASSLGQGALQPQHF. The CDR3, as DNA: TGTGCCAGCAGTTTAGGGCAGGGGGCTTTACAGCCCCAGCATTTT.

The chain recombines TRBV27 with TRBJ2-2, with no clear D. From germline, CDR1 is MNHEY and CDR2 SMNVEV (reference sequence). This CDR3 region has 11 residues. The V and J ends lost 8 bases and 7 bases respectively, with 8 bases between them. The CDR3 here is CASGRDGELFF. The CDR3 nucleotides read TGTGCCAGCGGTAGGGACGGGGAGCTGTTTTTT.

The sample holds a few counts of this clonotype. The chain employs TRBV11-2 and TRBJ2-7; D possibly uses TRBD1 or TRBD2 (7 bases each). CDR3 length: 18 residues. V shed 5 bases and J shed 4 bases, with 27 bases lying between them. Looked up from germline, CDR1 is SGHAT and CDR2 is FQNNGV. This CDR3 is CASSPRGRGTYQGYEQYF. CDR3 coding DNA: TGTGCCAGCAGCCCCAGGGGGAGGGGGACCTATCAGGGATACGAGCAGTACTTC.

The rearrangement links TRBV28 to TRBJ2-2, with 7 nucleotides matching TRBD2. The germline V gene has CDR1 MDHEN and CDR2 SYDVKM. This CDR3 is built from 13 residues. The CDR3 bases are TGTGCAGGGCGGGAGATTGGCACCGGGGAGCTGTTTTTT. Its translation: CAGREIGTGELFF.

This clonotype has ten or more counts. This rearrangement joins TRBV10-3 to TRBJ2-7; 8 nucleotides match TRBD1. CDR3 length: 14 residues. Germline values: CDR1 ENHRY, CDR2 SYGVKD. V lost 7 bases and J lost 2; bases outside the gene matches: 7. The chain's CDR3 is CAIKPDRGTYEQYF. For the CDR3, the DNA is TGTGCCATCAAGCCCGACAGGGGCACCTACGAGCAGTACTTC.

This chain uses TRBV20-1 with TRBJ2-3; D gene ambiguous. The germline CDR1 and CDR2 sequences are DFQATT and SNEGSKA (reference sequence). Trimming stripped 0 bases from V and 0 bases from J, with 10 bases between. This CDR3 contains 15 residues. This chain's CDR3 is CSARDILTSTDTQYF. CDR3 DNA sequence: TGCAGTGCTAGAGATATCTTGACTAGCACAGATACGCAGTATTTT.

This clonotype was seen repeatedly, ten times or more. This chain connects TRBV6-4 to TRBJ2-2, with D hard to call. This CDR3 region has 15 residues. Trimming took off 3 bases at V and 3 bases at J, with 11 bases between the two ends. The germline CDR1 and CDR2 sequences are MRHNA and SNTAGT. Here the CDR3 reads CASSEVSGDTGELFF. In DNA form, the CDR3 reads TGTGCCAGCAGTGAAGTGTCAGGCGACACCGGGGAGCTGTTTTTT.

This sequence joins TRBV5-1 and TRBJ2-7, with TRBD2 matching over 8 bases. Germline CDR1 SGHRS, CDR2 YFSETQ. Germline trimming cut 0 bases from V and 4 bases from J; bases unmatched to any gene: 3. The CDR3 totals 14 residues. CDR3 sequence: CASSLERERYEQYF. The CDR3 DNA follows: TGCGCCAGCAGCTTGGAGCGGGAGAGGTACGAGCAGTACTTC.

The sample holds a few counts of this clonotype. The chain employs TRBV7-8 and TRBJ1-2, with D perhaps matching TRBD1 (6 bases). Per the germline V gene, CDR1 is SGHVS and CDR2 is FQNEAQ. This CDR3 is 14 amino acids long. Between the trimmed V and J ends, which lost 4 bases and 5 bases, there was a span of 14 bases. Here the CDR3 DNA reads TGTGCCAGCAGCTCTACAGGGATCCAATATGGCTACACCTTC. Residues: CASSSTGIQYGYTF. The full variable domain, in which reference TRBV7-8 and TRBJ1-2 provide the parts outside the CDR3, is GAGVSQSPRYKVAKRGQDVALRCDPISGHVSLFWYQQALGQGPEFLTYFQNEAQLDKSGLPSDRFFAERPEGSVSTLKIQRTQQEDSAVYLCASSSTGIQYGYTFGSGTRLTVV.